Following are 6 T cell receptor beta chains from one sample sequenced in a study of beta chain features in type 1 diabetes. Expressed TCRB transcripts were sequenced because the entire RNA isolate underwent reverse transcription. The data were produced by immunoSEQ multiplex PCR, yet TCRdb's version contains in-frame clones alone and is incomplete. Of about 400,000 clones in the sample, over 9.5% were seen once. The sequenced sample consisted of naive CD4+ T cells from blood. The receptors derive from a young man in good health.

V gene TRBV7-9 combines with J gene TRBJ2-7; the match to TRBD2 covers 13 bases. Per germline, CDR1 SEHNR and CDR2 FQNEAQ (reference sequence). V dropped 5 bases and J dropped 2; count of bases not matched to a gene: 9. This CDR3 comprises 17 residues. DNA of the CDR3: TGTGCCAGCAGCCGCAAAGGACTAGCGGGAGCGCCCTACGAGCAGTACTTC. Its protein is CASSRKGLAGAPYEQYF.

The chain joins TRBV5-1 to TRBJ2-1, with TRBD2 matching 9 bases. The germline V gene encodes CDR1 SGHRS and CDR2 YFSETQ. The CDR3 extends over 15 amino acids. Trimming at V came to 4 bases and at J to 7 bases, leaving 9 bases not matched to a gene. The CDR3 spells CASSPRAGGRNEQFF. The CDR3 DNA is TGCGCCAGCAGCCCGAGGGCGGGGGGGCGGAATGAGCAGTTCTTC.

The chain is built from TRBV2 and TRBJ1-1, with TRBD1 as a possible D gene (5 bases). Trimming took off 6 bases at V and 4 bases at J, with 9 bases between the two ends. This CDR3 is built from 12 residues. CDR1 and CDR2 from the germline V gene are SNHLY and FYNNEI. The CDR3: CASRRGSTEAFF. In nucleotides, the CDR3 is TGTGCCAGCAGAAGGGGCAGCACTGAAGCTTTCTTT.

The chain has TRBV7-9 and TRBJ1-2; D gene unclear. Trimming shortened V by 5 bases and J by 3 bases, and 19 bases separated the two germline ends. Germline V gene data show CDR1 as SEHNR and CDR2 as FQNEAQ (reference sequence). The CDR3 loop spans 16 amino acids. CDR3 loop: CASSPTGGREDYGYTF. The CDR3 bases are TGTGCCAGCAGCCCCACTGGCGGCCGTGAAGACTATGGCTACACCTTC.

The chain combines TRBV30 with TRBJ1-2, with D maybe TRBD1 (6 bases). This CDR3 has 15 amino acids. From germline, CDR1 is GTSNPN and CDR2 SVGIG (reference sequence). Between the trimmed V and J ends, which lost 2 bases and 1 base, there was a span of 14 bases. The CDR3 loop reads CAWSLGAGVNYGYTF. CDR3 coding DNA: TGTGCCTGGAGTCTGGGGGCAGGTGTTAACTATGGCTACACCTTC.

There are a few counts of this clone. This chain joins TRBV6-6 and TRBJ2-3; 8 bases fit TRBD2. V lost 8 bases, J lost 0 bases, and 7 bases stayed unmatched. The CDR3 totals 15 residues. Germline V gives CDR1 MNHNY, CDR2 SVGAGI (reference sequence). This CDR3 reads CASPPPSGSTDTQYF. In DNA, the CDR3 is TGTGCCAGCCCACCCCCTAGCGGGAGCACAGATACGCAGTATTTT.